The clone carrying this T cell receptor beta chain was found a few times. This sample is part of a study of blood T cells in healthy people across ages. Alongside a J-beta primer mix, a sample-barcoded 5' primer served in a second PCR lasting roughly 7 to 11 cycles. One entry per CDR3 protein results from TCRdb running MiXCR on the 5' RACE reads. The table shows about 780,000 distinct CDR3 sequences, with more than 25% occurring only once. This CDR3 spans 15 amino acids. V was clipped by 5 bases and J by 14 bases; unmatched bases: 18. Looked up from germline, CDR1 is DFQATT and CDR2 is SNEGSKA (reference sequence). This sample was also put to use in a study of T cells of mothers and their children. That paper notes: Each donor was one of three healthy Caucasian mothers or one of their six children. The extracted RNA was employed in its entirety for cDNA synthesis, at around 1.6 ug per 15 ul. Per mother, over 10 million TCR beta CDR3 reads were obtained; per child, about 3 million.

The clonotype originates from a boy younger than 18 in good health. The chain recombines TRBV20-1 with TRBJ2-1; 10 bases map to TRBD2. Specimen: blood. The CDR3 loop reads CSARYTSGDSQKEFF. As DNA, the CDR3 is TGCAGTGCTCGATATACTAGCGGGGATTCTCAAAAGGAGTTCTTC.